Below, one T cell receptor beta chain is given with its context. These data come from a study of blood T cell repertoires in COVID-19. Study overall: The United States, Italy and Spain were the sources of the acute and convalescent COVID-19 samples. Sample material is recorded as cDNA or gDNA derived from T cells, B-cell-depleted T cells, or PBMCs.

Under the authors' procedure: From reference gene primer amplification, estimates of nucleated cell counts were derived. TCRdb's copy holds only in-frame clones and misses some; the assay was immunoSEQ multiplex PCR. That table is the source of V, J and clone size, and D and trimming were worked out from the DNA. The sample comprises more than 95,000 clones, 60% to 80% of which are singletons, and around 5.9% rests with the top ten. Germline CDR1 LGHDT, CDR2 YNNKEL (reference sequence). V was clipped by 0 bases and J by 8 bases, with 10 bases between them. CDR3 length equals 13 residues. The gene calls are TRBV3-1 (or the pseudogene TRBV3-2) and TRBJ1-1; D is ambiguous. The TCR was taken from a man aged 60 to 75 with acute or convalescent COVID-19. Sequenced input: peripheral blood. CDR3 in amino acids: CASSQERFAEAFF. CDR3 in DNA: TGTGCCAGCAGCCAAGAACGGTTCGCCGAAGCTTTCTTT.